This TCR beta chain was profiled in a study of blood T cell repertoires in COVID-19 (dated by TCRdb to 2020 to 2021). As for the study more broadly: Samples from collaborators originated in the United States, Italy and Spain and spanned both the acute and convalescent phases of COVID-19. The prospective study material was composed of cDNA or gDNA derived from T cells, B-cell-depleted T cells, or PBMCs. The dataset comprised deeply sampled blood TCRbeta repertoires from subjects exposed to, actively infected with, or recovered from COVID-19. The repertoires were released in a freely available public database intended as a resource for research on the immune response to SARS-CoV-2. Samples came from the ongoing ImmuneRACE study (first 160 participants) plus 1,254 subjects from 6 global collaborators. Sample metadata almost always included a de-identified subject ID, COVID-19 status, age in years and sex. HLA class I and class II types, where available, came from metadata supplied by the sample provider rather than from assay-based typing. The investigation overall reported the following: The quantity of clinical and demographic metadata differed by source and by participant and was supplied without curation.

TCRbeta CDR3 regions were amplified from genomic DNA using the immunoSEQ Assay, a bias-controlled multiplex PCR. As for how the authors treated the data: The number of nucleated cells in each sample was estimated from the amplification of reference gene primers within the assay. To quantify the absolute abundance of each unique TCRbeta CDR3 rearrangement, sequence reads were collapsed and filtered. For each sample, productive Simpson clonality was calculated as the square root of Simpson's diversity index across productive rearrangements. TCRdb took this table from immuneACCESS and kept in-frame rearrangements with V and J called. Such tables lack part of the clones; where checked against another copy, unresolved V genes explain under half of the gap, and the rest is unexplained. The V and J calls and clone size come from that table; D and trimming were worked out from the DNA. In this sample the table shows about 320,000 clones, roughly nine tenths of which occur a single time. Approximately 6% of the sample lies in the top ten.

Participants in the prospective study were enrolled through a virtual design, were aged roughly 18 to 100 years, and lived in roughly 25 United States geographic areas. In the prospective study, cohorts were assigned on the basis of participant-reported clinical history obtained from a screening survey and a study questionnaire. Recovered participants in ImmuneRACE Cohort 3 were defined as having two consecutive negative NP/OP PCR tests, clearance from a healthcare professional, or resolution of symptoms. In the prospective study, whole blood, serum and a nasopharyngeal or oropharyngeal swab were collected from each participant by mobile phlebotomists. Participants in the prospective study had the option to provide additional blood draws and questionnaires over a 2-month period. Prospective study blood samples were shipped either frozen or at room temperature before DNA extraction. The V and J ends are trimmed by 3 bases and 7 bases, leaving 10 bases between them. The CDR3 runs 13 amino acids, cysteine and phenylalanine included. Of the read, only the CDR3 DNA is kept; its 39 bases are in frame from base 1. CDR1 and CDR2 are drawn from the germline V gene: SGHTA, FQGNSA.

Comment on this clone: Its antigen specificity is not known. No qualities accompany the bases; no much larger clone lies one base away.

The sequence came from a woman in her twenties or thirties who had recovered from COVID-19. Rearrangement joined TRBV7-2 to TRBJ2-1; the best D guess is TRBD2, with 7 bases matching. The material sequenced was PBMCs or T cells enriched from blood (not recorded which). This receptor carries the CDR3 CASSFGGANEQFF. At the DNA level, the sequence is TGTGCCAGCAGCTTTGGGGGGGCGAATGAGCAGTTCTTC.